Presented here are 12 T cell receptor beta chains from one specimen sequenced in a study of blood T cell repertoires in COVID-19. Assay: immunoSEQ multiplex PCR; the TCRdb copy retains only in-frame clones and omits some. The sample holds about 220,000 clones; 75% to 90% are singletons and the top ten take 3% to 3.5%. Sequencing was done on a sample of PBMCs or T cells enriched from blood (not recorded which). These receptors originate from a young woman in a cohort exposed to, infected with or recovered from COVID-19 (not recorded which).

For this clone: Other DNA variants within this sample encode the same CDR3. The chain has TRBV19 and TRBJ1-1; D ambiguous. This CDR3 comprises 13 residues. CDR1 and CDR2 (germline): LNHDA, SQIVND (reference sequence). V lost 5 bases, J lost 5 bases, and 12 bases lay in between. The CDR3 here is CASSPAKRTEAFF. The CDR3 DNA is TGTGCCAGTAGTCCGGCCAAGCGGACTGAAGCTTTCTTT.

The J gene is TRBJ1-5, the V gene TRBV19; D gene ambiguous. Trimming cost V 7 bases and J 1 base, with 11 bases left between them. This CDR3 spans 14 amino acids. Germline V gene data show CDR1 as LNHDA and CDR2 as SQIVND (reference sequence). For the CDR3, the DNA is TGTGCCAGTAAAGCAGGCTACAGCAATCAGCCCCAGCATTTT. Translating gives CASKAGYSNQPQHF. Variable domain in full (rest from reference TRBV19 and TRBJ1-5): DGGITQSPKYLFRKEGQNVTLSCEQNLNHDAMYWYRQDPGQGLRLIYYSQIVNDFQKGDIAEGYSVSREKKESFPLTVTSAQKNPTAFYLCASKAGYSNQPQHFGDGTRLSIL.

The V gene is TRBV6-5, the J gene TRBJ2-1; 10 bases are a match to TRBD2. The CDR3 is made up of 15 amino acids. CDR1 MNHEY and CDR2 SVGAGI come from the germline V gene. V lost 4 bases, J lost 7 bases, and 7 bases stayed unmatched. CDR3 protein: CASSFIAGGWNEQFF. The CDR3 DNA follows: TGTGCCAGCAGTTTTATAGCGGGGGGCTGGAATGAGCAGTTCTTC.

This chain links TRBV5-1 with TRBJ2-5; 13 bases are shared with TRBD2. V lost 4 bases and J lost 3; bases outside the gene matches: 6. This CDR3 has 16 amino acids. CDR1 SGHRS and CDR2 YFSETQ come from the germline V gene. Here the CDR3 reads CASSPGTSGAEETQYF. Written as DNA, the CDR3 is TGCGCCAGCAGCCCCGGGACTAGCGGGGCCGAAGAGACCCAGTACTTC.

The genes are TRBV5-1 and TRBJ1-3; D is perhaps TRBD1 (5 bases). In germline, CDR1 is SGHRS, CDR2 YFSETQ. V was clipped by 3 bases and J by 0 bases, with 10 bases between them. There are 15 residues in the CDR3. The CDR3 is CASSSQAVSGNTIYF. The DNA of the CDR3 is TGCGCCAGCAGCTCACAGGCAGTCTCTGGAAACACCATATATTTT.

This clone has just a few counts. The CDR3 region has the DNA TGCGCCAGCATGATCAGAAGCAATCAGCCCCAGCATTTT. Encoded protein: CASMIRSNQPQHF. The J gene is TRBJ1-5, the V gene TRBV10-2; D not resolved. The V gene's germline CDR1 is WSHSY and CDR2 SAAADI. The CDR3 is 13 residues long. V lost 7 bases, J lost 1 base, and 8 bases lay in between.

The gene calls are TRBV7-9 and TRBJ2-7; TRBD1 aligns across 8 bases. The CDR3 has 15 residues. V gave up 0 bases and J gave up 5 bases; unmatched junction bases: 6. Germline V lookup: CDR1 SEHNR, CDR2 FQNEAQ (reference sequence). The CDR3 DNA reads as TGTGCCAGCAGCTTAGCCTTACAGGGGGACAACGAGCAGTACTTC. This sequence encodes CASSLALQGDNEQYF.

V gene TRBV7-9 combines with J gene TRBJ2-4; D might be TRBD1 (6 bases). The germline CDR1 and CDR2 sequences are SEHNR and FQNEAQ (reference sequence). The V end was cut by 1 base, the J end by 6 bases, with 10 bases between. The CDR3 sequence is 14 residues long. In nucleotides, the CDR3 is TGTGCCAGCAGCTTAGGGGGGCTCGTAAACATTCAGTACTTC. Its protein product is CASSLGGLVNIQYF.

In its sample, this clone was seen once. The V and J genes are TRBV11-2 and TRBJ1-2; D gene uncertain. Per germline, CDR1 SGHAT and CDR2 FQNNGV. The V gene lost 4 bases and the J gene lost 1 base, with 16 bases spanning the gap. CDR3 size: 16 residues. CDR3 coding DNA: TGTGCCAGCAGCTCCTACAGCAGGAACCATAACTATGGCTACACCTTC. Translating it yields CASSSYSRNHNYGYTF.

The chain combines TRBV18 with TRBJ2-7; 7 bases match TRBD1. Germline CDR1 and CDR2: KGHSH and LQKENI. The J segment lost 3 bases and the V segment lost 5 bases, leaving 4 bases of the junction unmatched. This CDR3 has 13 amino acids. The CDR3 nucleotides read TGTGCCAGCTCAACGGGACAGAACTACGAGCAGTACTTC. Translated, it gives CASSTGQNYEQYF. Filled out from reference TRBV18 and TRBJ2-7, the complete variable domain reads NAGVMQNPRHLVRRRGQEARLRCSPMKGHSHVYWYRQLPEEGLKFMVYLQKENIIDESGMPKERFSAEFPKEGPSILRIQQVVRGDSAAYFCASSTGQNYEQYFGPGTRLTVT.

The chain links TRBV10-3 to TRBJ2-7, with TRBD1 as a possible D gene (6 bases). CDR3 length: 13 amino acids. The V end lost 3 bases, the J end lost 3 bases, and 9 bases lay between the germline ends. CDR1 is ENHRY, CDR2 SYGVKD, per germline. CDR3 in amino acids: CAISDGQSYEQYF. The CDR3, as DNA: TGTGCCATCAGTGATGGACAGAGCTACGAGCAGTACTTC.

The chain recombines TRBV19 with TRBJ1-2; 9 nucleotides agree with TRBD1. Trimming cost V 7 bases and J 8 bases; bases outside gene matches: 14. The CDR3 runs to 15 residues. Per germline, CDR1 LNHDA and CDR2 SQIVND (reference sequence). The CDR3 DNA reads TGTGCCAGTATTTCAAGGACAGGGGCCTCTTGGGGCTACACCTTC. This sequence encodes CASISRTGASWGYTF.